Listed here are 28 T cell receptor beta chains from one sample, sequenced in a study of blood T cell repertoires in COVID-19. Only in-frame clones appear in the TCRdb table, and some are missing; sequencing was by immunoSEQ multiplex PCR. Of more than 110,000 clones in the sample, just under 90% are singletons; the top ten hold approximately 4%. The sample was peripheral blood. These receptor sequences come from a woman aged 40 to 50 with acute or convalescent COVID-19.

The chain has TRBV27 and TRBJ2-6; D may be TRBD1 (6 bases). The germline CDR1 and CDR2 sequences are MNHEY and SMNVEV (reference sequence). The CDR3 contains 18 residues. Trimming pared 5 bases from V and 4 bases from J, leaving 21 bases between. The CDR3 nucleotides are TGTGCCAGCAGTACCCCCGGGACACCGTATGCGGGGGCCAACGTCCTGACTTTC. It codes for CASSTPGTPYAGANVLTF.

The rearrangement links TRBV7-2 to TRBJ1-3; 7 nucleotides line up with TRBD1. The germline CDR1 and CDR2 sequences are SGHTA and FQGNSA. This CDR3 is 14 amino acids long. Germline trimming cut 10 bases from V and 3 bases from J; bases unmatched to any gene: 9. CDR3 residues: CATSWDRLGNTIYF. CDR3 in DNA: TGTGCCACCTCCTGGGACAGACTTGGAAACACCATATATTTT.

This chain links TRBV13 with TRBJ2-7, with TRBD2 matching 13 bases. CDR3 length: 16 residues. V lost 5 bases and J lost 1; bases outside the gene matches: 5. Germline V gene lookup returns CDR1 PRHDT and CDR2 FYEKMQ (reference sequence). The CDR3 protein is CASSQTSGRRSYEQYF. CDR3 in DNA: TGTGCCAGCAGCCAGACTAGCGGGAGGCGGTCCTACGAGCAGTACTTC.

The rearrangement uses TRBV2 and TRBJ1-5; D not resolved. The CDR3 extends over 15 amino acids. The V gene's germline CDR1 is SNHLY and CDR2 FYNNEI. V gave up 5 bases and J gave up 3 bases, with 14 bases separating them. CDR3 amino acids: CASSQMTTPNQPQHF. CDR3 bases: TGTGCCAGCAGTCAAATGACAACTCCCAATCAGCCCCAGCATTTT.

The chain uses TRBV6-5 and TRBJ2-5, with a possible D match to TRBD2 (6 bases). Germline loops: CDR1 MNHEY, CDR2 SVGAGI. Trimming left V 8 bases short and J 5 bases short, with 18 bases between. The length of the CDR3 is 14 residues. CDR3 sequence reads: CASVSGDVRETQYF. CDR3 bases: TGTGCCAGCGTCTCGGGGGACGTCCGGGAGACCCAGTACTTC.

This chain links TRBV28 with TRBJ1-1; 8 bases are shared with TRBD1. V dropped 4 bases and J dropped 4; count of bases not matched to a gene: 8. The CDR3 spans 15 residues. The germline gives CDR1 MDHEN, CDR2 SYDVKM. The CDR3 here is CASSSQGAGGTEAFF. CDR3 sequence (DNA): TGTGCCAGCAGTTCCCAGGGGGCTGGGGGCACTGAAGCTTTCTTT.

The V and J genes are TRBV11-1 and TRBJ1-1; 9 nucleotides match TRBD1. With 1 base clipped from V and 5 bases from J, the junction kept 8 bases outside the gene matches. Germline CDR1 SGHAT, CDR2 FQDESV (reference sequence). This CDR3 has 16 residues. This CDR3 is CASSLGTGDRKTEAFF. DNA for the CDR3: TGTGCCAGCAGCTTAGGGACAGGGGATCGAAAAACTGAAGCTTTCTTT.

This rearrangement joins TRBV6-6 to TRBJ1-6; 8 nucleotides match TRBD1. There are 14 residues in the CDR3. Germline CDR1 reads MNHNY; CDR2 reads SVGAGI (reference sequence). With 4 bases clipped from V and 5 bases from J, the junction kept 1 base outside the gene matches. The CDR3 DNA follows: TGTGCCAGCAGTTCGGACAGGGATAATTCACCCCTCCACTTT. It translates to CASSSDRDNSPLHF.

The chain links TRBV24-1 to TRBJ2-5; 11 bases agree with TRBD2. The CDR3 consists of 18 residues. After removal of 3 bases from V and 5 bases from J, the junction contained 13 bases not matched to a gene. Germline assignment: CDR1 KGHDR and CDR2 SFDVKD. The CDR3 region has the DNA TGTGCCACCAGTGATCCACTAGCGGGAGAGTACCACCGGGAGACCCAGTACTTC. This gives the protein CATSDPLAGEYHRETQYF.

The rearrangement joins TRBV9 to TRBJ2-5, with 10 bases aligning to TRBD1. J was trimmed by 4 bases and V by 2 bases; bases with no gene match: 8. Germline lookup yields CDR1 SGDLS and CDR2 YYNGEE. This CDR3 comprises 16 residues. CDR3 in DNA: TGTGCCAGCAGCGTCGCCGGGACAGGGGAGGGAGAGACCCAGTACTTC. Translated: CASSVAGTGEGETQYF.

The chain couples TRBV6-2 or TRBV6-3 to TRBJ1-2; no definite D call. V was pared by 3 bases and J by 3 bases, with 23 bases between. The CDR3 runs to 18 residues. Germline lookup yields CDR1 MNHEY and CDR2 SVGEGT. CDR3 in amino acids: CASSYWGGRGYYYYGYTF. The CDR3 DNA follows: TGTGCCAGCAGTTATTGGGGAGGCCGCGGCTACTACTACTATGGCTACACCTTC.

The chain carries TRBV12-5 and TRBJ2-1; maybe TRBD1 (6 bases). The germline gives CDR1 LGHNT, CDR2 FRNRAP. The CDR3 covers 13 residues. V was trimmed by 2 bases and J by 10 bases, leaving 12 bases between them. CDR3 DNA sequence: TGTGCTAGTGGTTTGAGCGGCACAGGGGAGCAGTTCTTC. It translates to CASGLSGTGEQFF.

In this sample, this clone turned up a few times. This chain uses TRBV6-5 with TRBJ1-1; the D gene is possibly TRBD1 (5 bases). The length of the CDR3 is 14 residues. Trimming left V 6 bases short and J 2 bases short, with 13 bases between. The germline gives CDR1 MNHEY, CDR2 SVGAGI. CDR3 in DNA: TGTGCCAGCAGACCCGCCGGGACTAACACTGAAGCTTTCTTT. Translating gives CASRPAGTNTEAFF.

This chain uses TRBV5-1 with TRBJ2-3; 13 bases are shared with TRBD2. After removal of 1 base from V and 9 bases from J, the junction contained 14 bases not matched to a gene. Germline lookup yields CDR1 SGHRS and CDR2 YFSETQ. CDR3 size: 18 residues. CDR3 nucleotides: TGCGCCAGCAGCTTGACCGCTGGGACTAGCGGGGCCTGGAGGACGCAGTATTTT. Protein product: CASSLTAGTSGAWRTQYF.

The chain couples TRBV23-1 to TRBJ1-4; the D is unclear. TRBV23-1 is classed as an ORF, of uncertain function. The CDR3 runs to 18 residues. Trimming took off 0 bases at V and 6 bases at J, with 20 bases between the two ends. The CDR3 region has the DNA TGCGCCAGCAGTCAATCGTCCCAACACCGCTTTAAATATGAAAAACTGTTTTTT. Translated, it gives CASSQSSQHRFKYEKLFF.

This clone was seen more than once but under ten times. The rearrangement links TRBV6-2 or TRBV6-3 to TRBJ1-5; TRBD1 matches at 8 bases. Trimming removed 5 bases from V and 1 base from J; junction bases left unmatched: 7. The CDR3 length is 16 residues. Germline loops: CDR1 MNHEY, CDR2 SVGEGT. The CDR3 spells CASSDPGQGSNQPQHF. CDR3 coding DNA: TGTGCCAGCAGTGATCCAGGACAGGGAAGCAATCAGCCCCAGCATTTT.

The chain couples TRBV29-1 to TRBJ2-5, with 7 bases lining up with TRBD1. Looked up from germline, CDR1 is SQVTM and CDR2 is ANQGSEA. Unmatched junction bases numbered 15, after V lost 1 base and J lost 7 bases. The CDR3 is 16 amino acids. The CDR3 sequence: CSVEGGQSPQPRTQYF. For the CDR3, the DNA is TGCAGCGTTGAAGGGGGACAGTCGCCTCAGCCTAGGACCCAGTACTTC.

This chain joins TRBV12-3 or TRBV12-4 and TRBJ1-2; D ambiguous. The CDR3 has 11 amino acids. Trimming stripped 8 bases from V and 5 bases from J, with 9 bases between. The CDR3 coding sequence is TGTGCCAGCTCCCCCGGGTATGGCTACACCTTC. It codes for CASSPGYGYTF.

This sequence joins TRBV7-2 and TRBJ2-3; the D is unclear. This CDR3 has 14 residues. Trimming left V 1 base short and J 4 bases short, with 9 bases between. Germline loops: CDR1 SGHTA, CDR2 FQGNSA. The CDR3 sequence is CASSLERYPDTQYF. CDR3 nucleotides: TGTGCCAGCAGCTTAGAGAGGTATCCAGATACGCAGTATTTT.

This clone has a handful of counts. The chain recombines TRBV7-8 with TRBJ2-5; no clear D. This CDR3 comprises 12 residues. Germline V lookup: CDR1 SGHVS, CDR2 FQNEAQ. V lost 1 base to trimming and J lost 4 bases, with 4 bases between them. CDR3 DNA: TGTGCCAGCAGCTTAGGGAGAGAGACCCAGTACTTC. This codes for CASSLGRETQYF.

V gene TRBV7-2 combines with J gene TRBJ1-6; 8 bases align to TRBD1. Trimming took 4 bases from V and 5 from J; bases not matched to a gene: 7. The CDR3 covers 16 residues. The germline gives CDR1 SGHTA, CDR2 FQGNSA. The CDR3 sequence is CASSSPDREDNSPLHF. The CDR3 bases are TGTGCCAGCAGCTCACCGGACAGGGAGGATAATTCACCCCTCCACTTT. The whole variable domain, remainder taken from reference TRBV7-2 and TRBJ1-6, is GAGVSQSPSNKVTEKGKDVELRCDPISGHTALYWYRQSLGQGLEFLIYFQGNSAPDKSGLPSDRFSAERTGGSVSTLTIQRTQQEDSAVYLCASSSPDREDNSPLHFGNGTRLTVT.

The V gene is TRBV10-3, the J gene TRBJ2-7, with D maybe TRBD2 (6 bases). Trimming took off 4 bases at V and 8 bases at J, with 15 bases between the two ends. Germline lookup yields CDR1 ENHRY and CDR2 SYGVKD. CDR3 length: 13 amino acids. The CDR3, as DNA: TGTGCCATCAGTGGGGGAGGCGAAAACAAGCAGTACTTC. This codes for CAISGGGENKQYF.

The V gene is TRBV28, the J gene TRBJ1-2; possible D gene TRBD1, 6 bases. Germline loops: CDR1 MDHEN, CDR2 SYDVKM. V lost 2 bases and J 0 bases, leaving 7 bases between the germline ends. The CDR3 runs 14 residues. The CDR3 DNA reads TGTGCCAGCAGTTTAGGGGGCCCTAACTATGGCTACACCTTC. Protein: CASSLGGPNYGYTF.

The chain couples TRBV11-2 to TRBJ2-2, with TRBD2 matching over 12 bases. Germline V gene lookup returns CDR1 SGHAT and CDR2 FQNNGV. The CDR3 spans 16 residues. With V trimmed by 6 bases and J by 4 bases, 6 bases remained unmatched. CDR3 coding DNA: TGTGCCAGCAGTTCCACGACTAGCGGGGGCACCGGGGAGCTGTTTTTT. This sequence encodes CASSSTTSGGTGELFF.

This clone was recorded only once. The rearrangement joins TRBV10-3 to TRBJ2-7; 8 nucleotides agree with TRBD1. Germline V gene data show CDR1 as ENHRY and CDR2 as SYGVKD. The CDR3 loop spans 15 amino acids. J gave up 2 bases and V 6 bases, and 9 bases lay outside the gene matches. Here the CDR3 reads CAIRTTGGRPYEQYF. In DNA form, the CDR3 reads TGTGCCATCAGAACAACAGGGGGTCGCCCCTACGAGCAGTACTTC.

The chain has TRBV11-2 and TRBJ1-4; TRBD1 matches at 7 bases. The trim removed 3 bases at V and 5 bases at J, leaving 6 bases unmatched. The CDR3 runs to 15 residues. Germline V gene data show CDR1 as SGHAT and CDR2 as FQNNGV. This chain's CDR3 is CASSLGQLTNEKLFF. In DNA, the CDR3 is TGTGCCAGCAGCTTGGGACAGCTCACGAATGAAAAACTGTTTTTT.

The chain is built from TRBV28 and TRBJ2-7; the D gene is possibly TRBD2 (5 bases). The CDR3 is 14 residues long. V was pared by 7 bases and J by 7 bases, with 20 bases between. Germline V gene lookup returns CDR1 MDHEN and CDR2 SYDVKM. In nucleotides, the CDR3 is TGTGCCAGCACGTTTCAAGGGCGTGAGGGAGAGCAGTACTTC. Amino acid sequence: CASTFQGREGEQYF.

The chain employs TRBV6-2 or TRBV6-3 and TRBJ2-7; D gene unclear. The V end was cut by 0 bases, the J end by 3 bases, with 9 bases between. The V gene's germline CDR1 is MNHEY and CDR2 SVGEGT. The CDR3 sequence is 14 residues long. CDR3 in amino acids: CASSYSIDFYEQYF. CDR3 coding DNA: TGTGCCAGCAGTTACTCGATAGATTTCTACGAGCAGTACTTC.